The 10 T cell receptor beta chains listed next were all sequenced from one sample in a study of post-analysis software for immune sequencing data. General study points: TRBV5-6, TRBV5-1 and TRBV20-1 belonged to a set of about five TRBV segments that were more frequent in patients than controls.

Every TCR beta cDNA library bore unique molecular identifiers. TCRdb re-called the PCR reads through MiXCR, storing one row per CDR3 protein. The sample includes 700,000 to 900,000 distinct CDR3 sequences, roughly 46% of them seen just once. For these receptors, no antigen is known. Specimen: blood. The receptors here all came from a girl under 18 with multiple sclerosis.

This clonotype was observed a few times. This chain connects TRBV20-1 to TRBJ2-1; 7 positions match TRBD2. The length of the CDR3 is 14 residues. CDR1 and CDR2 from the germline V gene are DFQATT and SNEGSKA (reference sequence). With V trimmed by 8 bases and J by 5 bases, 12 bases remained unmatched. CDR3 nucleotides: TGCAGTCCTGAGAGCGGGACGTTCCACAATGAGCAGTTCTTC. It translates to CSPESGTFHNEQFF.

In its sample, this clonotype was seen a few times. The chain employs TRBV25-1 and TRBJ2-1; 9 positions agree with TRBD2. The CDR3 has 14 amino acids. Germline lookup yields CDR1 MGHDK and CDR2 SYGVNS. Trimming took 3 bases from V and 8 from J; bases not matched to a gene: 5. The chain's CDR3 is CASSEVLAGDEQFF. The CDR3 DNA reads TGTGCCAGCAGTGAGGTACTAGCGGGTGATGAGCAGTTCTTC.

Note on this clonotype: One junction end disagrees with the germline gene, perhaps due to a read error. V gene TRBV5-5 combines with J gene TRBJ1-5, with 9 bases lining up with TRBD1. CDR1 and CDR2 (germline): SGHKS, YYEKEE (reference sequence). This CDR3 has 17 residues. This CDR3 is CAGSLRGTGGAGQPQHF. The CDR3 coding sequence is TGTGCCGGCAGCCTCCGGGGCACAGGGGGCGCAGGGCAGCCCCAGCATTTT.

The chain is built from TRBV20-1 and TRBJ2-5, with 7 bases lining up with TRBD2. The CDR3 is made up of 17 amino acids. Germline CDR1 DFQATT, CDR2 SNEGSKA (reference sequence). J lost 1 base, V lost 0 bases, and 11 bases had no gene match. The DNA for the CDR3 is TGCAGTGCTAGAGATTTGAGGGCTAGCGGTTTCCAAGAGACCCAGTACTTC. Translated, it gives CSARDLRASGFQETQYF.

The chain is built from TRBV2 and TRBJ1-1, with D perhaps matching TRBD1 (5 bases). The CDR3 sequence is 16 residues long. Trimming removed 6 bases from V and 0 bases from J, with 17 bases in between. Germline loops: CDR1 SNHLY, CDR2 FYNNEI. The CDR3 is CASSRGRPFMNTEAFF. The CDR3 coding sequence is TGTGCCAGCAGCCGGGGCCGTCCCTTTATGAACACTGAAGCTTTCTTT. The full variable domain, its missing parts supplied by reference TRBV2 and TRBJ1-1, is EPEVTQTPSHQVTQMGQEVILRCVPISNHLYFYWYRQILGQKVEFLVSFYNNEISEKSEIFDDQFSVERPDGSNFTLKIRSTKLEDSAMYFCASSRGRPFMNTEAFFGQGTRLTVV.

This clonotype has ten or more counts. The V gene is TRBV15, the J gene TRBJ1-2; D is perhaps TRBD1 (5 bases). This CDR3 is built from 14 residues. Germline V CDR1 and CDR2: LNHNV, YYDKDF (reference sequence). V was shortened by 1 base and J by 4 bases, with 10 bases between the two germline ends. CDR3 DNA: TGTGCCACCAGCAGAGTAGGCACAGGCTATGGCTACACCTTC. Translation: CATSRVGTGYGYTF.

The chain links TRBV24-1 to TRBJ2-7; D ambiguous. This CDR3 contains 13 residues. V lost 3 bases, J lost 7 bases, and 12 bases lay in between. Germline CDR1 KGHDR, CDR2 SFDVKD. The CDR3 nucleotides read TGTGCCACCAGTGATCCACCAAGGTTGGAGCAGTACTTC. Encoded protein: CATSDPPRLEQYF.

The chain employs TRBV20-1 and TRBJ2-1, with TRBD2 identical over 10 bases. After removal of 3 bases from V and 8 bases from J, the junction contained 4 bases not matched to a gene. The CDR3 is made up of 13 amino acids. Per the germline V gene, CDR1 is DFQATT and CDR2 is SNEGSKA (reference sequence). The DNA of the CDR3 is TGCAGTGCTAGTCTAGCGGGAGAGGATGAGCAGTTCTTC. Its translation: CSASLAGEDEQFF.

The J gene is TRBJ1-6, the V gene TRBV6-6; D not certain. Trimming cost V 7 bases and J 0 bases, with 10 bases left between them. This CDR3 has 15 amino acids. Per germline, CDR1 MNHNY and CDR2 SVGAGI (reference sequence). The CDR3 region has the DNA TGTGCCAGCATTGGCAAGAGCTCCTATAATTCACCCCTCCACTTT. Translated, it gives CASIGKSSYNSPLHF.

This chain links TRBV29-1 with TRBJ2-1, with D uncertain. CDR1 SQVTM and CDR2 ANQGSEA come from the germline V gene. The CDR3 runs to 13 residues. V gave up 0 bases and J gave up 5 bases, with 8 bases separating them. CDR3 amino acids: CSVEDTDDNEQFF. In DNA, the CDR3 is TGCAGCGTTGAAGACACAGATGACAATGAGCAGTTCTTC.